What follows is one T cell receptor (beta chain) and its context. This specimen belongs to a study of T cells in tuberculosis. In the study overall: Sequenced TCRs come from CD1B-GMM tetramer-binding T cells.

J gave up 6 bases and V 4 bases, and 8 bases lay outside the gene matches. The germline gives CDR1 SGHNT, CDR2 YENEEA. The CDR3 contains 14 residues. Each donor contributed approximately 100,000 T cells on average, unsorted. TCRdb's table, derived via immunoSEQ multiplex PCR, lists solely in-frame clones and lacks some. The sample shows around 25,000 clones, approximately 94% of them seen only once. Input material: PBMCs. The clonotype was recovered from a donor aged 10-29 years with latent tuberculosis or without tuberculosis infection. Some clones in this sample may be carry-over from other donors' samples. The chain uses TRBV11-3 and TRBJ2-7, with 8 bases identical to TRBD2. CDR3 sequence (DNA): TGTGCCAGCAGCTCCGGGACTAGTAAACGCGAGCAGTACTTC. As protein: CASSSGTSKREQYF.